Presented here are 6 T cell receptor beta chains from one specimen sequenced in a study of CD8 T cells in ankylosing spondylitis. TCRdb re-called the 5' RACE reads through MiXCR, storing one row per CDR3 protein. The sample contains a few hundred thousand distinct CDR3 sequences, around 21% of which appear only once. The sample comprised blood, either unsorted or a sorted T cell fraction (not recorded which). The receptors shown here come from a female donor with ankylosing spondylitis or in good health (not recorded which).

The table lists this clonotype with a few counts. The rearrangement joins TRBV6-5 to TRBJ2-1; no clear D. The germline CDR1 and CDR2 sequences are MNHEY and SVGAGI. Between the trimmed V and J ends, which lost 0 bases and 5 bases, there was a span of 8 bases. The CDR3 is 14 residues long. The CDR3 sequence: CASSYSPFNNEQFF. In nucleotides, the CDR3 is TGTGCCAGCAGTTACTCCCCATTCAACAATGAGCAGTTCTTC.

The V gene is TRBV6-2 or TRBV6-3, the J gene TRBJ2-1; 10 bases fit TRBD2. The trim removed 6 bases at V and 6 bases at J, leaving 8 bases unmatched. Germline values: CDR1 MNHEY, CDR2 SVGEGT. This CDR3 region has 15 residues. CDR3 sequence: CASRSLAGAVNEQFF. CDR3 DNA: TGTGCCAGCAGAAGTCTAGCGGGAGCTGTCAATGAGCAGTTCTTC.

The rearrangement joins TRBV12-3 or TRBV12-4 to TRBJ2-1; 10 bases align to TRBD2. V dropped 7 bases and J dropped 2; count of bases not matched to a gene: 14. The CDR3 loop spans 18 amino acids. The CDR3 region has the DNA TGTGCCAGCAAACCAAGAGCGGGAGGGCCATTGACCTACAATGAGCAGTTCTTC. It is translated as CASKPRAGGPLTYNEQFF.

The chain uses TRBV6-1 and TRBJ2-5, with unresolved D. CDR3 size: 10 residues. V lost 2 bases and J 8 bases, leaving 3 bases between the germline ends. Germline V gene data show CDR1 as MNHNS and CDR2 as SASEGT. The CDR3 DNA sequence: TGTGCCAGCAGTGAACTAACCCAGTACTTC. Its protein is CASSELTQYF.

The CDR3 protein is CASSRDRSNQPQHF. In DNA, the CDR3 is TGTGCCAGCAGCCGGGACAGATCCAATCAGCCCCAGCATTTT. V gene TRBV6-2 or TRBV6-3 combines with J gene TRBJ1-5; TRBD1 matches at 7 bases. This CDR3 has 14 residues. V was clipped by 6 bases and J by 3 bases; unmatched bases: 5. Germline CDR1 and CDR2: MNHEY and SVGEGT.

The V gene is TRBV20-1, the J gene TRBJ2-1; D tentatively fits TRBD1 or TRBD2 (5 bases each). Trimming pared 1 base from V and 3 bases from J, leaving 10 bases between. The CDR3 has 14 residues. From germline, CDR1 is DFQATT and CDR2 SNEGSKA (reference sequence). The CDR3 protein is CSARARDHYNEQFF. The CDR3 region has the DNA TGCAGTGCTAGAGCCAGGGACCACTACAATGAGCAGTTCTTC.